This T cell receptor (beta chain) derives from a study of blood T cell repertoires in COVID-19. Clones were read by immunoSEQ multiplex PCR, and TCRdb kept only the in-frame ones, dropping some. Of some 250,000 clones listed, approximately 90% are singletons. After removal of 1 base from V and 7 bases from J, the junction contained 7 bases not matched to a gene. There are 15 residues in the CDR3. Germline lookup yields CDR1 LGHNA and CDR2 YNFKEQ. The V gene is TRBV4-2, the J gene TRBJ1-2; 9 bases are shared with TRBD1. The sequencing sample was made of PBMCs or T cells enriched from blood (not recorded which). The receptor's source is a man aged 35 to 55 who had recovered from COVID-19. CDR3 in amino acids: CASSQGTQGAGGYTF. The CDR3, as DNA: TGTGCCAGCAGCCAAGGAACACAGGGGGCAGGTGGCTACACCTTC.